These 11 T cell receptor beta chains share one sample of origin, sequenced in a study of T-cell memory formation after mild COVID-19. MiXCR, applied by TCRdb to the 5' RACE reads, yields one record per CDR3 protein. This sample carries 360,000 or so distinct CDR3 sequences, around 27% of them seen once, and the ten largest clones take approximately 13%. What was sequenced was PBMCs or a T cell subset sorted from them (not recorded which). The origin of the receptors is an adult woman who had mild COVID-19 (a few samples of this study predate the infection). Cell type and time point are not known.

This clonotype was observed at least ten times. The rearrangement links TRBV7-8 to TRBJ2-1; 8 nucleotides align to TRBD2. The germline V gene encodes CDR1 SGHVS and CDR2 FQNEAQ. After removal of 0 bases from V and 0 bases from J, the junction contained 4 bases not matched to a gene. The CDR3 is made up of 17 amino acids. In DNA, the CDR3 is TGTGCCAGCAGCTTAGCTATTAGCGGGGACTCCTACAATGAGCAGTTCTTC. Its translation: CASSLAISGDSYNEQFF.

The V call is TRBV6-2 or TRBV6-3, the J call TRBJ2-3; the D gene is possibly TRBD1 (5 bases). Germline lookup yields CDR1 MNHEY and CDR2 SVGEGT. Deletions cut 6 bases from V and 4 bases from J, with 8 bases between. This CDR3 region has 12 residues. CDR3 loop: CASSIGADTQYF. CDR3 coding DNA: TGTGCCAGCAGCATAGGGGCAGATACGCAGTATTTT.

This clonotype has just a few counts. The chain uses TRBV12-3 or TRBV12-4 and TRBJ2-1, with 8 bases identical to TRBD1. The ends lost 8 bases at V and 9 bases at J; junction bases unmatched: 12. The CDR3 is made up of 14 amino acids. The CDR3 sequence is CASSPTGDYPEQFF. The CDR3 DNA is TGTGCCAGCTCCCCGACAGGGGATTATCCTGAGCAGTTCTTC.

The CDR3 sequence is CATSPGRPNNEQFF. The CDR3 bases are TGTGCCACCAGCCCCGGGAGGCCCAACAATGAGCAGTTCTTC. The rearrangement uses TRBV15 and TRBJ2-1; 7 nucleotides match TRBD2. Per the germline V gene, CDR1 is LNHNV and CDR2 is YYDKDF (reference sequence). V trimming: 5 bases; J trimming: 5 bases; junction bases outside the gene matches: 6. This CDR3 is built from 14 residues.

The V call is TRBV12-3 or TRBV12-4, the J call TRBJ2-3; TRBD1 aligns across 9 bases. This CDR3 is 16 amino acids long. After removal of 6 bases from V and 0 bases from J, the junction contained 7 bases not matched to a gene. The CDR3 region is CASRPGTGLSTDTQYF. The CDR3 DNA reads TGTGCCAGCAGACCAGGGACAGGGTTGAGCACAGATACGCAGTATTTT.

The rearrangement uses TRBV5-1 and TRBJ2-5; 11 bases align to TRBD1. With V trimmed by 3 bases and J by 0 bases, 10 bases remained unmatched. The V gene's germline CDR1 is SGHRS and CDR2 YFSETQ. The CDR3 has 18 amino acids. The CDR3 DNA reads TGCGCCAGCAGCTCGTCCCGGGACAGGGGGGGGTACCAAGAGACCCAGTACTTC. Protein: CASSSSRDRGGYQETQYF.

This clonotype was found a few times. The gene calls are TRBV14 and TRBJ2-7; D may be TRBD1 (5 bases). Germline V gene data show CDR1 as SGHDN and CDR2 as FVKESK. CDR3 size: 15 residues. Trimming took off 3 bases at V and 0 bases at J, with 12 bases between the two ends. The CDR3 loop is CASSHSDTLSYEQYF. The CDR3 DNA is TGTGCCAGCAGCCACTCGGACACACTCTCCTACGAGCAGTACTTC.

The rearrangement links TRBV5-1 to TRBJ2-3; 8 nucleotides align to TRBD2. Germline V CDR1 and CDR2: SGHRS, YFSETQ. V trimming: 4 bases; J trimming: 2 bases; junction bases outside the gene matches: 6. The CDR3 length is 15 residues. The CDR3 DNA is TGCGCCAGCAGCACGGGGGGGTCCCCCACAGATACGCAGTATTTT. This translates into CASSTGGSPTDTQYF.

The chain employs TRBV27 and TRBJ1-1; D possibly corresponds to TRBD1 (6 bases). Germline assignment: CDR1 MNHEY and CDR2 SMNVEV (reference sequence). Trimming stripped 6 bases from V and 1 base from J, with 12 bases between. This CDR3 is 14 amino acids long. The CDR3 loop reads CASSAGTRNTEAFF. The DNA of the CDR3 is TGTGCCAGCAGCGCCGGGACAAGGAACACTGAAGCTTTCTTT.

In this sample, this clonotype turned up a few times. The V and J genes are TRBV15 and TRBJ1-2; no definite D call. Trimming took off 2 bases at V and 0 bases at J, with 7 bases between the two ends. CDR1 is LNHNV, CDR2 YYDKDF, per germline (reference sequence). The CDR3 sequence is 14 residues long. CDR3 nucleotide sequence: TGTGCCACCAGCAGACAACAGCCTAACTATGGCTACACCTTC. The encoded protein is CATSRQQPNYGYTF.

In DNA, the CDR3 is TGTGCCAGCAGCTTCCGTTACGAGCAGTACTTC. Its translation is CASSFRYEQYF. The chain joins TRBV11-2 to TRBJ2-7; D gene unclear. Looked up from germline, CDR1 is SGHAT and CDR2 is FQNNGV. V gave up 3 bases and J gave up 4 bases, with 4 bases separating them. The CDR3 totals 11 residues.